The source of this T cell receptor beta chain is a study of blood T cells in healthy people across ages. General observations from the study: Donor CMV infection status was unknown, possibly confounding age-related changes in expanded clonotypes.

This clonotype has only a few counts. Its antigen remains unknown. V lost 3 bases to trimming and J lost 5 bases, with 16 bases between them. Germline CDR1 and CDR2: MGHRA and YSYEKL. The CDR3 sequence is 15 residues long. With a J-beta primer mix and a sample-barcoded 5' primer, a second PCR ran 7 to 11 cycles. TCRdb ran MiXCR on the 5' RACE reads and lists one entry per CDR3 protein. This sample has about 800,000 distinct CDR3 sequences; around a quarter occur once, and the top ten carry more than 3%. In addition, the sample was reused for a study of T cells of mothers and their children. That paper adds: It was found that thymic selection shapes TCR recombination output similarly in related and unrelated pairs. Unrelated mother-child pairs always had slightly, but never significantly, lower normalized overlap than related pairs.

The specimen was blood. This clonotype originated in a boy younger than 18 in good health. This chain joins TRBV4-1 and TRBJ2-5; a possible D gene is TRBD2 (5 bases). Written as DNA, the CDR3 is TGCGCCAGCAGCCAGAGACTCCGGCCGGGGGAGACCCAGTACTTC. This gives the protein CASSQRLRPGETQYF.